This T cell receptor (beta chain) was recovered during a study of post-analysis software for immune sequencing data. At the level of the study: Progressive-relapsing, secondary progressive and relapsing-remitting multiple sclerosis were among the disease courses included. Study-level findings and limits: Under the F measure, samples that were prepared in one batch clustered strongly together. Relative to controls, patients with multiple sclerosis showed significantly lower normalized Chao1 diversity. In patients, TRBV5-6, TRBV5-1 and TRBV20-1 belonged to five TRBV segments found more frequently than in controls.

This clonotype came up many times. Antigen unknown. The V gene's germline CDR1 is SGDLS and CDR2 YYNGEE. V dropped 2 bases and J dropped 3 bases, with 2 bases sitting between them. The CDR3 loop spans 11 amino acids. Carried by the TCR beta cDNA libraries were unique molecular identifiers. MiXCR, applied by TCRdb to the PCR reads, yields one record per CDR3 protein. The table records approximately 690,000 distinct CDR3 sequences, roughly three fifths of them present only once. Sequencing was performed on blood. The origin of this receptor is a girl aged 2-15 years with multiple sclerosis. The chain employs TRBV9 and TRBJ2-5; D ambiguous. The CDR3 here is CASSVEETQYF. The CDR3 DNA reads TGTGCCAGCAGCGTGGAAGAGACCCAGTACTTC.